These 21 T cell receptor beta chains were sequenced from one sample in a study of Graves' ophthalmopathy and Graves' hyperthyroidism (dated by TCRdb to 2017 to 2018). TCRdb records Illumina HiSeq 2000 as the sequencer. For repertoire sequencing, TCR beta CDR3 regions were amplified from RNA transcripts. HTBI primers and the Qiagen OneStep RT-PCR kit were used in a first-round RT-PCR, which was followed by a second-round multiplex PCR, size selection and purification. TCRdb applied fastp at Q25 and MiXCR to the public reads, then kept only in-frame beta chains. One record per CDR3 amino acid sequence lists the most common genes and DNA. This sample is represented by around 1,000,000 distinct CDR3 sequences; less than 45% of them were singletons. The ten largest clonotypes hold around 10% of the sample. Sequencing was done on a sample of peripheral blood or thyroid tissue (not recorded which). These receptor sequences come from an adult man with Graves' hyperthyroidism.

The V and J genes are TRBV18 and TRBJ1-2; D may be TRBD1 (5 bases). CDR1 is KGHSH, CDR2 LQKENI, per germline. Trimming cost V 0 bases and J 1 base, with 12 bases left between them. The CDR3 has 16 amino acids. CDR3 protein: CASSPPAGLFNYGYTF. The CDR3 coding sequence is TGTGCCAGCTCACCACCGGCAGGGTTGTTTAACTATGGCTACACCTTC.

This clonotype was seen at least ten times. The chain recombines TRBV7-9 with TRBJ2-7, with D hard to call. Germline lookup yields CDR1 SEHNR and CDR2 FQNEAQ (reference sequence). The V end was cut by 0 bases, the J end by 3 bases, with 12 bases between. The CDR3 consists of 15 residues. In DNA form, the CDR3 reads TGTGCCAGCAGCTTAGCGAAGGTCTCCGTCTACGAGCAGTACTTC. Translating gives CASSLAKVSVYEQYF.

This clonotype was counted a few times. The rearrangement joins TRBV20-1 to TRBJ2-6; TRBD2 matches 13 bases. J was trimmed by 1 base and V by 3 bases; bases with no gene match: 12. The CDR3 extends over 20 amino acids. Germline lookup yields CDR1 DFQATT and CDR2 SNEGSKA (reference sequence). The CDR3 DNA follows: TGCAGTGCTAGGATAGCCGGGACTAGCGGGAAACGGTCTGGGGCCAACGTCCTGACTTTC. This gives the protein CSARIAGTSGKRSGANVLTF.

This clonotype came up many times. The rearrangement uses TRBV9 and TRBJ2-7; 7 nucleotides match TRBD1. The V gene end was trimmed by 0 bases and the J gene end by 7 bases; junction bases not matched to a gene: 16. The CDR3 is 17 amino acids. Germline V gives CDR1 SGDLS, CDR2 YYNGEE. The CDR3 nucleotides read TGTGCCAGCAGCGTAGACGGCCTACAGGGGATTATCGGTGAGCAGTACTTC. This encodes CASSVDGLQGIIGEQYF.

The chain recombines TRBV29-1 with TRBJ1-1; TRBD1 aligns across 9 bases. The ends lost 7 bases at V and 6 bases at J; junction bases unmatched: 3. CDR3 length: 11 residues. Germline CDR1 is SQVTM and CDR2 is ANQGSEA. DNA for the CDR3: TGCAGCGCCGGGACAGGGTCTGAAGCTTTCTTT. Translated, it gives CSAGTGSEAFF.

The J gene is TRBJ2-7, the V gene TRBV5-1; 13 positions match TRBD2. V dropped 3 bases and J dropped 2; count of bases not matched to a gene: 14. Germline V gene sequence: CDR1 SGHRS, CDR2 YFSETQ. The CDR3 is made up of 19 amino acids. This chain's CDR3 is CASSSGLGLAGRTTYEQYF. The CDR3 DNA is TGCGCCAGCAGCTCTGGGTTGGGACTAGCGGGGCGAACCACCTACGAGCAGTACTTC.

In this sample, this clonotype turned up a few times. The chain uses TRBV4-3 and TRBJ2-7; TRBD1 aligns across 8 bases. CDR1 and CDR2 (germline): LGHNA, YSLEER. The V gene end was trimmed by 4 bases and the J gene end by 5 bases; junction bases not matched to a gene: 7. The CDR3 is made up of 14 amino acids. The CDR3 spells CASSPPDRAHEQYF. CDR3 DNA sequence: TGCGCCAGCAGCCCACCGGACAGGGCCCACGAGCAGTACTTC.

Many counts were recorded for this clonotype. V usage is TRBV7-2 and J usage is TRBJ2-5, with D perhaps TRBD2 (7 bases). CDR3 length: 16 amino acids. From germline, CDR1 is SGHTA and CDR2 FQGNSA. Trimming took off 2 bases at V and 6 bases at J, with 19 bases between the two ends. The CDR3 is CASSLRGGGAVQTQYF. CDR3 bases: TGTGCCAGCAGCTTACGCGGAGGGGGGGCTGTACAGACCCAGTACTTC.

This clonotype was seen repeatedly, ten times or more. V is TRBV15 and J is TRBJ1-4, with TRBD1 matching 7 bases. The V gene's germline CDR1 is LNHNV and CDR2 YYDKDF (reference sequence). V was pared by 4 bases and J by 8 bases, with 10 bases of the junction left unmatched. CDR3 length: 15 residues. This chain's CDR3 is CATSTGGSGREKLFF. DNA of the CDR3: TGTGCCACCAGCACAGGGGGATCGGGGAGAGAAAAACTGTTTTTT.

This clonotype came up many times. V gene TRBV14 combines with J gene TRBJ1-1; D might be TRBD1 (5 bases). V was clipped by 1 base and J by 6 bases, with 9 bases between them. There are 13 residues in the CDR3. Germline lookup yields CDR1 SGHDN and CDR2 FVKESK. CDR3 coding DNA: TGTGCCAGCAGCCAAGTGGCAGGGTCTGAAGCTTTCTTT. Encoded protein: CASSQVAGSEAFF.

To note about this clonotype: A much larger clone differs from this one at a single base, so this may be a read error. The genes are TRBV7-8 and TRBJ1-1, with TRBD1 identical over 11 bases. The CDR3 extends over 15 amino acids. Germline values: CDR1 SGHVS, CDR2 FQNEAQ. The DNA of the CDR3 is TGTGCCAGCAGCTCTAATGTGGGACAGGGGGTTGAAGCTTCCTTT. Translation: CASSSNVGQGVEASF.

This clonotype was seen repeatedly, ten times or more. This chain connects TRBV20-1 to TRBJ1-1; TRBD1 matches 8 bases. The V gene end was trimmed by 5 bases and the J gene end by 0 bases; junction bases not matched to a gene: 8. Germline V gene lookup returns CDR1 DFQATT and CDR2 SNEGSKA (reference sequence). CDR3 size: 15 residues. CDR3 nucleotides: TGCAGTGCTCGGGACAGGCCCGTTATGAACACTGAAGCTTTCTTT. It translates to CSARDRPVMNTEAFF.

This chain links TRBV29-1 with TRBJ1-3, with a weak D call TRBD1 (6 bases). The germline gives CDR1 SQVTM, CDR2 ANQGSEA. Deletions cut 6 bases from V and 0 bases from J, with 21 bases between. This CDR3 is built from 17 residues. The CDR3 loop is CSVAAGTQKSSGNTIYF. For the CDR3, the DNA is TGCAGCGTAGCCGCGGGGACACAAAAGAGCTCTGGAAACACCATATATTTT.

With respect to this clonotype: The junction departs from germline at one end; a sequencing error may be responsible. This chain links TRBV7-2 with TRBJ1-6; 9 bases fit TRBD1. This CDR3 spans 15 amino acids. Germline V gene data show CDR1 as SGHTA and CDR2 as FQGNSA. This CDR3 reads CASSQTGGKNSPLHF. The CDR3 nucleotides are TGCGCCAGCAGCCAAACAGGGGGCAAGAATTCACCCCTCCACTTT.

The gene calls are TRBV7-9 and TRBJ2-7; D gene unclear. Germline values: CDR1 SEHNR, CDR2 FQNEAQ (reference sequence). Trimming pared 5 bases from V and 3 bases from J, leaving 14 bases between. This CDR3 is built from 14 residues. The CDR3 region is CASSAGPLLYEQYF. Written as DNA, the CDR3 is TGTGCCAGCAGCGCCGGGCCACTCCTCTACGAGCAGTACTTC.

V usage is TRBV25-1 and J usage is TRBJ2-7; TRBD1 agrees at 7 bases. The CDR3 consists of 16 residues. J lost 3 bases, V lost 5 bases, and 13 bases had no gene match. Per germline, CDR1 MGHDK and CDR2 SYGVNS. The CDR3 sequence is CASSFYRGRLYYEQYF. CDR3 DNA sequence: TGTGCCAGCAGTTTCTACAGGGGCCGCCTTTACTACGAGCAGTACTTC.

In its sample, this clonotype was seen many times. The chain couples TRBV2 to TRBJ1-5; D is undetermined. Germline V gives CDR1 SNHLY, CDR2 FYNNEI. The CDR3 loop spans 13 amino acids. V lost 8 bases, J lost 0 bases, and 8 bases lay in between. This CDR3 reads CASRRDSNQPQHF. The CDR3 coding sequence is TGTGCCAGCCGCCGGGATAGCAATCAGCCCCAGCATTTT.

J is TRBJ1-1 and V is TRBV5-1; the D gene is possibly TRBD1 (5 bases). This CDR3 is built from 14 residues. Between the trimmed V and J ends, which lost 1 base and 1 base, there was a span of 8 bases. Germline values: CDR1 SGHRS, CDR2 YFSETQ. CDR3 sequence reads: CASSLNGGNTEAFF. The CDR3 region has the DNA TGCGCCAGCAGCTTGAATGGGGGGAACACTGAAGCTTTCTTT.

The gene calls are TRBV10-3 and TRBJ2-7, with 7 bases lining up with TRBD1. V lost 7 bases to trimming and J lost 2 bases; unmatched junction nucleotides: 5. The germline V gene encodes CDR1 ENHRY and CDR2 SYGVKD. This CDR3 is built from 13 residues. Here the CDR3 reads CAIKPGQTYEQYF. In DNA, the CDR3 is TGTGCCATCAAGCCGGGACAGACCTACGAGCAGTACTTC.

This chain links TRBV5-1 with TRBJ1-1; D is ambiguous. The CDR3 runs 14 residues. V lost 4 bases and J 1 base, leaving 11 bases between the germline ends. CDR1 is SGHRS and CDR2 is YFSETQ in the germline V gene. The DNA of the CDR3 is TGCGCCAGCAGCCCCTCAGATTCGAACACTGAAGCTTTCTTT. This gives the protein CASSPSDSNTEAFF.

CDR3 amino acids: CSALEVWGTDTQYF. As DNA, the CDR3 is TGCAGCGCTCTAGAGGTATGGGGCACAGATACGCAGTATTTT. The rearrangement uses TRBV29-1 and TRBJ2-3; D gene unclear. Germline-derived CDR1 and CDR2 are SQVTM and ANQGSEA. The CDR3 runs to 14 residues. Trimming removed 7 bases from V and 1 base from J, with 15 bases in between.